This T cell receptor (beta chain) was identified during a study of graft-versus-host responses after intestinal transplantation. The overall study: Grafts were multivisceral, liver-intestinal, or isolated intestinal. The recipients all started with anti-thymocyte globulin induction and then took tacrolimus and steroids for 3 to 4 years.

Note on this clone: Its antigen remains unidentified.

Sequenced by immunoSEQ multiplex PCR; TCRdb stores in-frame clones only, minus some. The sample lists about 94,000 clones, about 91% occurring once. Trimming removed 2 bases from V and 4 bases from J; junction bases left unmatched: 3. Germline V gene lookup returns CDR1 MNHEY and CDR2 SMNVEV (reference sequence). The CDR3 contains 15 residues. Study results and limitations: GvH clones detected in recipient marrow included some appearing first in ileum or blood. Clonal ratios of graft-versus-host to host-versus-graft in allografts were high for patients exhibiting graft-donor T cell macrochimerism.

The clonotype comes from a human donor who received an intestinal transplant. V usage is TRBV27 and J usage is TRBJ2-2, with 8 bases aligning to TRBD2. The material sequenced was unstimulated CD8+ T cells sorted from spleen or lymph node cells, taken before intestinal transplant. In DNA form, the CDR3 reads TGTGCCAGCAGTTTAGCGGGAGGATTCACCGGGGAGCTGTTTTTT. This sequence encodes CASSLAGGFTGELFF.